This T cell receptor (beta chain) was documented in a study of identifying expanded T cells in peripheral blood. Study-wide points: Differentially abundant clones: around 1.1 between replicates, around 17 at around 14 days, roughly 18 at four. Clone count variance between roughly 2-week samples rose with total template count.

Germline V gene data show CDR1 as SGHRS and CDR2 as YFSETQ. Trimming left V 3 bases short and J 1 base short, with 11 bases between. This CDR3 is 15 amino acids long. Only in-frame clones appear in the TCRdb table, and some are missing; sequencing was by immunoSEQ multiplex PCR. This table has over 65,000 clones, about 87% appearing once. Remarks on this clone: The target antigen is unknown.

During the collection period, no donor immune events like infections were recorded. This sequence joins TRBV5-1 and TRBJ2-1; D ambiguous. The receptor was derived from a person aged 18-69 years in good health. Sequencing input: blood. Here the CDR3 DNA reads TGCGCCAGCAGCTCGGCCGCCCGTTCCTACAATGAGCAGTTCTTC. This encodes CASSSAARSYNEQFF.